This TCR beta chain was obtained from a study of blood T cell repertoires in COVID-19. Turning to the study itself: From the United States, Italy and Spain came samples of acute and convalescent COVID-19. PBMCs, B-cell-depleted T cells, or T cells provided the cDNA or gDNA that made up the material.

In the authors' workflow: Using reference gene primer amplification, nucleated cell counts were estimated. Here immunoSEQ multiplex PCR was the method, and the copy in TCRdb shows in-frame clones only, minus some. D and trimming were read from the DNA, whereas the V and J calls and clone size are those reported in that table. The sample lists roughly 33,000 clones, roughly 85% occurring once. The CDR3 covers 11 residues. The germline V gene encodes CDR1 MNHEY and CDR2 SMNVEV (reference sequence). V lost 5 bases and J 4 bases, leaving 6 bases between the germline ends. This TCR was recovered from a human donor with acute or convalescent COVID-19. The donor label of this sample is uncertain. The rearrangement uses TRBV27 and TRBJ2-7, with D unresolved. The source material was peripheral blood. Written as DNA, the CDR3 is TGTGCCAGCAGTCCCCCATACGAGCAGTACTTC. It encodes CASSPPYEQYF.